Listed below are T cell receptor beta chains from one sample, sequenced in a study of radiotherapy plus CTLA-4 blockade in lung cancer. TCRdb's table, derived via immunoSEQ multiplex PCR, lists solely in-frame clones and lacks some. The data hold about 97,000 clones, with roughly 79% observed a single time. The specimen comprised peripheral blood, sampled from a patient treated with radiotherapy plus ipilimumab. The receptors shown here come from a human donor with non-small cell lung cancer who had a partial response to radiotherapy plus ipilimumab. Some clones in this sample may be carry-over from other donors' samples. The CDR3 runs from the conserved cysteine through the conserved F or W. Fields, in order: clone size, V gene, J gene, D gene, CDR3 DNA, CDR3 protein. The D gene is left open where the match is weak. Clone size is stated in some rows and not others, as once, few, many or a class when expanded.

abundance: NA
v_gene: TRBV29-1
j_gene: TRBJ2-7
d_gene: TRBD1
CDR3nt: TGCAGCGTCCGTCTACAGGGGGCCTACGAGCAGTACTTC
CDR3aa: CSVRLQGAYEQYF

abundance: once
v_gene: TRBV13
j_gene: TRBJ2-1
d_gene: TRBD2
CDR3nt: TGTGCCAGCAGAACGGGACTAGCGGGAAGGTATGAGCAGTTCTTC
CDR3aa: CASRTGLAGRYEQFF

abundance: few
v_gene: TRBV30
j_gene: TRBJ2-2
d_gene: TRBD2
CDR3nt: TGTGCTGTCCGACTAGCGGGAGACACCGGGGAGCTGTTTTTT
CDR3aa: CAVRLAGDTGELFF

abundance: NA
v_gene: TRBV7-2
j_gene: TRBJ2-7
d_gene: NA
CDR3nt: TGTGCCAGCAGCGACCAGGGGTACGAGCAGTACTTC
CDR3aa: CASSDQGYEQYF

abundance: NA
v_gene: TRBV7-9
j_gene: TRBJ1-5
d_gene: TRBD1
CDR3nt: TGTGCCAGCAGCCCAGGGGGACAGTTCAATCAGCCCCAGCATTTT
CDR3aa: CASSPGGQFNQPQHF

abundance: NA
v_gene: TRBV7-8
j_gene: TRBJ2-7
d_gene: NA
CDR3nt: TGTGCCAGCAGCCGTCTCCGACAGGGTCTCTTAGGGGGGGAGCAGTACTTC
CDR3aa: CASSRLRQGLLGGEQYF

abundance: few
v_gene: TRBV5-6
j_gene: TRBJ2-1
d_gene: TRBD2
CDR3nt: TGTGCCAGCAGCACTTATAGCGGGAGGGATGAGCAGTTCTTC
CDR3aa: CASSTYSGRDEQFF

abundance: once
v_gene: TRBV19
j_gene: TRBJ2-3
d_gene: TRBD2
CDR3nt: TGTGCCAGTAGTATGCGGCTAGCGGAGACAGATACGCAGTATTTT
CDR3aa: CASSMRLAETDTQYF

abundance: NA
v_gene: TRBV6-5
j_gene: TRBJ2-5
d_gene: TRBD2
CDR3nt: TGTGCCAGCAGTTACGTGGGAGGGCCTGAAGAGCAGTACTTC
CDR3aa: CASSYVGGPEEQYF

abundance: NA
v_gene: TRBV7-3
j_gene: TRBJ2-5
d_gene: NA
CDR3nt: TGTGCCAGCAGCTTAAGCCCGGGGTCGGAGACCCAGTACTTC
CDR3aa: CASSLSPGSETQYF

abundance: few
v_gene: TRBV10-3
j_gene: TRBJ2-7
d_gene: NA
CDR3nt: TGTGCCATCAGCAAAGGGACGGAGGGTCGCAGCAGCTACGAGCAGTACTTC
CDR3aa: CAISKGTEGRSSYEQYF

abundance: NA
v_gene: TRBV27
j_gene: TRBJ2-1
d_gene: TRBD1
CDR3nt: TGTGCCAGCAGTAGGGGACAGGGAATAGTTTTCTTC
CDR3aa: CASSRGQGIVFF

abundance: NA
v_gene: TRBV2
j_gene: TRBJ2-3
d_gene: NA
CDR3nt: TGTGCCAGCAGGGAACAGGGTAGCACAGATACGCAGTATTTT
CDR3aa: CASREQGSTDTQYF

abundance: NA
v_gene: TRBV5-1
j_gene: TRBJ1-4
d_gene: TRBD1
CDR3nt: TGCGCCAGCAGCTTGGTTCCGGGACAGAATAATGAAAAACTGTTTTTT
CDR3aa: CASSLVPGQNNEKLFF

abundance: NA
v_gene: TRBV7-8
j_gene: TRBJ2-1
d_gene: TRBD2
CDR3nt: TGTGCCAGCAGCTTCCTCACTAGCGGGGGGGCCGAGGAGCAGTTCTTC
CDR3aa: CASSFLTSGGAEEQFF

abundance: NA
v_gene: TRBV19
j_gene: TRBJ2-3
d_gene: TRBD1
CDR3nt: TGTGCCAGTAGTATAGGGGACAGGGGCTCAGATACGCAGTATTTT
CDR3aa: CASSIGDRGSDTQYF

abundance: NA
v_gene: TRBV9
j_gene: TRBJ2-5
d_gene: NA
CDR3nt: TGTGCCAGCAGCGTAGATAAGGGAGGTGAGACCCAGTACTTC
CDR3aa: CASSVDKGGETQYF

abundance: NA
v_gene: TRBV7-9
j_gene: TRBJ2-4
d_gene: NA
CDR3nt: TGTGCCAGCAGCGTGCAGGGGGCCAAAAACATTCAGTACTTC
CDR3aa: CASSVQGAKNIQYF